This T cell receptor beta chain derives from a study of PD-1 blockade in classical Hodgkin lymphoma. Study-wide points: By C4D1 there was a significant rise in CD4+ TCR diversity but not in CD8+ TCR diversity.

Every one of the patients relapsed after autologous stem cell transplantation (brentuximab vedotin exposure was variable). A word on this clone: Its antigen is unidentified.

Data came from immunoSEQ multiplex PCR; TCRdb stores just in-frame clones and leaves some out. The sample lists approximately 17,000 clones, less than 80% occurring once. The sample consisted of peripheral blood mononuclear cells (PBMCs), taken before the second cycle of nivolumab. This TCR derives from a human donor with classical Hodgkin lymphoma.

CDR3 protein: CASSPDRGRQPQHF. The CDR3, as DNA: TGTGCCAGCAGCCCTGACAGGGGAAGGCAGCCCCAGCATTTT. The J gene is TRBJ1-5, the V gene TRBV9; 8 positions match TRBD1. The germline gives CDR1 SGDLS, CDR2 YYNGEE. This CDR3 comprises 14 residues. V lost 4 bases and J lost 7; bases outside the gene matches: 7.